Shown below are 6 T cell receptor beta chains from a single sample sequenced in a study of cytomegalovirus exposure and HLA in healthy donors. Repertoires were generated with immunoSEQ multiplex PCR, while TCRdb's copy carries only in-frame clones and drops some. This table holds about 98,000 clones, about 90% found once. The specimen sequenced was PBMCs. The receptors were gathered from a man aged 18 to 29 in good health and CMV-seropositive.

A few counts support this clone. The J gene is TRBJ1-6, the V gene TRBV7-3; the match to TRBD1 covers 9 bases. Per germline, CDR1 SGHTA and CDR2 FQGTGA. The CDR3 is made up of 15 amino acids. The V gene end was trimmed by 2 bases and the J gene end by 5 bases; junction bases not matched to a gene: 1. In nucleotides, the CDR3 is TGTGCCAGCAGCTTAGGGACAGGGAATAATTCACCCCTCCACTTT. Translating gives CASSLGTGNNSPLHF.

The V gene is TRBV5-4, the J gene TRBJ1-2, with 8 nucleotides matching TRBD1. Per germline, CDR1 SGHNT and CDR2 YYREEE (reference sequence). V was clipped by 4 bases and J by 6 bases; unmatched bases: 8. The CDR3 loop spans 14 amino acids. CDR3: CASSADRGYDGYTF. The CDR3 DNA follows: TGTGCCAGCAGCGCCGACAGGGGATATGATGGCTACACCTTC.

The chain recombines TRBV9 with TRBJ2-1, with TRBD2 matching 11 bases. The CDR3 totals 15 residues. Trimming removed 7 bases from V and 8 bases from J; junction bases left unmatched: 11. Germline loops: CDR1 SGDLS, CDR2 YYNGEE. CDR3 protein: CASGRLAGFVDEQFF. As DNA, the CDR3 is TGTGCCAGCGGCCGACTAGCGGGATTTGTGGATGAGCAGTTCTTC.

The rearrangement joins TRBV5-1 to TRBJ2-2; D unclear. The V end was cut by 2 bases, the J end by 0 bases, with 8 bases between. CDR1 is SGHRS, CDR2 YFSETQ, per germline. The CDR3 spans 15 residues. The CDR3 DNA is TGCGCCAGCAGCTTCAACACAGCGAACACCGGGGAGCTGTTTTTT. Protein sequence: CASSFNTANTGELFF.

The V call is TRBV29-1, the J call TRBJ2-1; 15 positions match TRBD2. Germline lookup yields CDR1 SQVTM and CDR2 ANQGSEA. This CDR3 contains 16 residues. V lost 4 bases to trimming and J lost 1 base; unmatched junction nucleotides: 2. CDR3: CSVGGLAGGSYNEQFF. The CDR3 nucleotides read TGCAGCGTTGGGGGACTAGCGGGAGGTTCCTACAATGAGCAGTTCTTC.

The chain couples TRBV7-9 to TRBJ2-2; D may be TRBD2 (6 bases). The CDR3 extends over 15 amino acids. Deletions cut 1 base from V and 4 bases from J, with 10 bases between. In germline, CDR1 is SEHNR, CDR2 FQNEAQ (reference sequence). DNA of the CDR3: TGTGCCAGCAGCTTAGTTGGGACTTCCACCGGGGAGCTGTTTTTT. Protein product: CASSLVGTSTGELFF.